Listed here are 4 T cell receptor beta chains from one sample, sequenced in a study of shared clonotypes between healthy human individuals. The data were produced by immunoSEQ multiplex PCR, yet TCRdb's version contains in-frame clones alone and is incomplete. The sample consists of some 800,000 clones, around 93% of them appearing once. CD45RO-negative, CCR7-selected cells formed the naive CD8 fraction, which excluded terminally differentiated effector memory CD45RA+ cells. The sequenced sample was naive CD8+ T cells sorted from blood. The receptors come from a man aged 25 to 40 in good health.

V and J are TRBV7-9 and TRBJ2-1, with D unclear. This CDR3 contains 10 residues. CDR1 SEHNR and CDR2 FQNEAQ come from the germline V gene (reference sequence). The ends were cut back, 1 base at V and 12 bases at J, with 4 bases in the middle. The CDR3 sequence is CASSLEWQFF. The CDR3 DNA reads TGTGCCAGCAGCTTAGAGTGGCAGTTCTTC.

V gene TRBV28 combines with J gene TRBJ1-5; 7 bases align to TRBD1. The CDR3 has 15 residues. V lost 0 bases and J lost 4; bases outside the gene matches: 3. In germline, CDR1 is MDHEN, CDR2 SYDVKM. The CDR3 DNA sequence: TGTGCCAGCAGTTTATGGAGACAGGGAAATCAGCCCCAGCATTTT. The encoded protein is CASSLWRQGNQPQHF.

The chain couples TRBV4-3 to TRBJ2-3, with unresolved D. Germline loops: CDR1 LGHNA, CDR2 YSLEER. CDR3 length equals 15 residues. The V and J ends lost 4 bases and 6 bases respectively, with 17 bases between them. CDR3: CASSPLLTRPDTQYF. In DNA, the CDR3 is TGCGCCAGCAGCCCCTTACTTACTCGCCCCGATACGCAGTATTTT.

The V gene is TRBV19, the J gene TRBJ2-5, with D unclear. Germline V CDR1 and CDR2: LNHDA, SQIVND (reference sequence). V was clipped by 0 bases and J by 1 base, with 12 bases between them. The CDR3 spans 16 residues. The CDR3 protein is CASSIDPYAVQETQYF. CDR3 nucleotide sequence: TGTGCCAGTAGTATAGATCCCTATGCAGTCCAAGAGACCCAGTACTTC. Using reference TRBV19 and TRBJ2-5 for the parts outside the CDR3, the full variable domain is DGGITQSPKYLFRKEGQNVTLSCEQNLNHDAMYWYRQDPGQGLRLIYYSQIVNDFQKGDIAEGYSVSREKKESFPLTVTSAQKNPTAFYLCASSIDPYAVQETQYFGPGTRLLVL.